This TCR beta chain comes out of a study of lymphopenia after photon versus proton radiotherapy. Study outcomes and limitations: Under photons, naive T cells and diversity fell while effector/memory populations rose. After the lymphocyte nadir, photon-treated repertoires showed oligoclonal expansion, especially of CD8+ Temra cells.

Comment on this clone: What it recognizes is unknown.

The data were produced by immunoSEQ multiplex PCR, yet TCRdb's version contains in-frame clones alone and is incomplete. This table holds around 27,000 clones, roughly nine tenths found once. V shed 2 bases, J shed 11 bases, and the junction held 17 bases outside the gene matches. CDR3 length: 16 amino acids. Germline-derived CDR1 and CDR2 are MNHEY and SVGAGI. V usage is TRBV6-5 and J usage is TRBJ2-7; 8 bases are a match to TRBD1. The clonotype comes from a woman aged 50 to 65 with cholangiocarcinoma. The input for sequencing was peripheral blood, taken from a patient treated with photon-based radiotherapy. CDR3 coding DNA: TGTGCCAGCAGTTACCGAACCGGAGCAGGGGGCATTCGAGAGTACTTC. Its translation: CASSYRTGAGGIREYF.